The T cell receptor (beta chain) under discussion was sequenced for a study of long-term antiretroviral therapy in people with HIV. Researchers report immunoSEQ v3.0 was run at survey level. Repertoires were generated with immunoSEQ multiplex PCR, while TCRdb's copy carries only in-frame clones and drops some. The sample yields 20,000 or so clones, about nine tenths seen once. Sampling of each donor yielded at least one pre-ART PBMC sample and at least two post-ART PBMC samples. Participants who had HIV were, without exception, treated in the United States. CDR1 MGHDK and CDR2 SYGVNS come from the germline V gene. The CDR3 has 11 residues. Trimming left V 6 bases short and J 4 bases short, with 6 bases between.

The TCR was taken from a man aged 18 to 29 with HIV. The sample consisted of unsorted PBMCs, taken 0.2 years before starting antiretroviral therapy. The chain uses TRBV25-1 and TRBJ1-1, with no clear D. CDR3 DNA sequence: TGTGCCAGCAGAGAAGCCACTGAAGCTTTCTTT. Its protein product is CASREATEAFF. Drawing the rest from reference TRBV25-1 and TRBJ1-1, the complete variable domain is EADIYQTPRYLVIGTGKKITLECSQTMGHDKMYWYQQDPGMELHLIHYSYGVNSTEKGDLSSESTVSRIRTEHFPLTLESARPSHTSQYLCASREATEAFFGQGTRLTVV.